This T cell receptor beta chain originates from a study of blood T cell repertoires in COVID-19. Across the whole study: There were acute and convalescent COVID-19 samples, and they came from the United States, Italy and Spain. PBMCs, B-cell-depleted T cells, or T cells provided the cDNA or gDNA that made up the material.

Germline assignment: CDR1 WSHSY and CDR2 SAAADI. The CDR3 totals 16 residues. V lost 4 bases and J lost 4; bases outside the gene matches: 10. How the authors handled the data: Reference gene primers were amplified, and this amplification served to estimate nucleated cell counts. Here immunoSEQ multiplex PCR was the method, and the copy in TCRdb shows in-frame clones only, minus some. The V and J calls and clone size are taken from that table; D and trimming were inferred from the DNA. Of 200,000 to 250,000 clones listed, 85% to 90% are singletons. The sample consisted of peripheral blood. The J gene is TRBJ2-3, the V gene TRBV10-2; TRBD1 matches 8 bases. This sequence was found in a woman in her sixties or seventies with acute or convalescent COVID-19. CDR3 bases: TGCGCCAGCAGTGGACTGGACAGGGTGGGGCCAGATACGCAGTATTTT. Its protein is CASSGLDRVGPDTQYF.